Below, one T cell receptor (beta chain) is given with its context. This clonotype was detected ten times or more. Qualities for individual bases were not recorded, and no much larger clone is one base off. TCR cDNA was made using 5'RACE template switching, a step that added a universal primer site and unique molecular identifiers. Priming of cDNA synthesis was performed from both the TCR alpha and TCR beta constant segments. Libraries were amplified in two PCR steps, with sample barcodes and sequencing adapters added in the second step. Sequencing of the libraries was done on either Illumina HiSeq 2500 (2x100 bp) or NovaSeq (2x150 bp). Per the authors' processing: MIGEC was used to demultiplex reads and collapse the reads into UMI consensus sequences, and MiXCR was used for V(D)J alignment. Vaccine-responding clonotypes were defined with edgeR using replicate PBMC samples, requiring FDR below 0.01 and a log2 fold change above 5 up to day 15. CD4 or CD8 identity was assigned to each bulk clonotype according to whether the clonotype was present at higher abundance in the sequenced CD4 repertoire or the sequenced CD8 repertoire. Clonotype frequencies in memory subsets were weighted by FACS-sorted cell numbers to estimate each clone's distribution across memory phenotypes. TCRdb reworked the public reads: Q25 trimming with fastp, MiXCR clone assembly, productive beta chains retained. Under each unique CDR3 protein, matching rows form one entry showing the most common genes and DNA. The V and J calls, along with clone size, are taken from TCRdb and not from the paper's own processing. The sample table lists about 42,000 distinct CDR3 sequences, more than 6% of them with a count of one. Jointly, the top ten make up 8.5% to 12% of the sample.

The data were taken from a study of T cells after yellow fever vaccination (dated by TCRdb to between 2019 and 2020). About the study as a whole: Memory subsets (EM, EMRA, CM and Tscm) were sorted on a BD FACS Aria III using CD3, CD45RA, CCR7 and CD95 staining. Libraries from fractions with low cell numbers were prepared with the SMART-Seq v4 Ultra Low Input RNA kit. To follow T-cell clones before and after both primary and booster YFV17D yellow fever vaccination, bulk TCR alpha and beta repertoires underwent longitudinal sequencing. Two healthy male donors, one aged 18 to 29 and one aged 30 to 40 years, were included in the cohort. Blood was drawn at multiple timepoints before and after primary and secondary immunization, with bulk PBMC replicates and cell subsets isolated. Memory subsets were sorted on days 0, 15 and 45 and at 18 months after primary vaccination, and on days 0, 15 and 45 after the 30-year booster.

Study-wide findings and limitations: Compared with the primary T-cell response, the secondary T-cell response was faster but weaker, reaching its peak on day 5 rather than on day 15. In the sorted memory subsets on day 0, nearly all vaccine-responding clonotypes were below the level of detection. A small share of clonotypes occurred in both CD4 and CD8 compartments, likely arising from convergent recombination. After the booster, most clones that had expanded after primary vaccination were detected again (nearly 98% of CD4 and 88% of CD8), suggesting broad maintenance of memory. Computational filtering was needed because FACS-sorted repertoires could contain abundant contaminating clonotypes from the bulk population. Only a couple of donors were included in the study, so the extent to which the findings can be generalized is limited.

Taken with the paper, the label for treatment or condition translates to: live attenuated yellow fever vaccine strain. A standard Ficoll-Paque protocol was used to isolate PBMCs from peripheral blood. The RNeasy Micro Kit was used to extract RNA from sorted memory subsets. The TCR was taken from a man aged 25 to 40 who received the YFV17D yellow fever vaccine. The specimen comprised PBMCs, either bulk or a sorted T-cell subset (CD4+, CD8+, memory, or dextramer-sorted; not recorded which), sampled 45 days after the yellow fever booster vaccination.

The CDR3 protein sequence reads: CASSYIQGGRSPLHF. The DNA is as follows: TGTGCCAGCAGCTATATACAGGGGGGGCGTTCACCCCTCCACTTT. In this chain, TRBV7-2 is recombined with TRBJ1-6; the junction holds 8 bases that match TRBD1. The germline V and J ends show losses of 4 bases and 9 bases respectively, and no gene match explains 8 bases of the junction. From its cysteine to its phenylalanine, the CDR3 spans 15 amino acids. The DNA shown is the 45-base CDR3, in frame from base 1. The germline V gene supplies CDR1 SGHTA and CDR2 FQGNSA.